This TCR beta chain was profiled in a study of PD-1 blockade in mismatch repair-deficient tumors. This clone appeared a single time. This table comes from immunoSEQ multiplex PCR, and its TCRdb copy is limited to in-frame clones, with some not included. This sample has more than 95,000 clones, with about 88% found just once. Germline CDR1 is LGHNA and CDR2 is YNFKEQ. The CDR3 sequence is 16 residues long. Trimming pared 4 bases from V and 2 bases from J, leaving 16 bases between. The chain recombines TRBV4-2 with TRBJ2-3; D could derive from TRBD1 or TRBD2 (5 bases each). The receptor was derived from an adult with mismatch repair-deficient cancer. The starting material was peripheral blood, obtained 44 weeks after starting pembrolizumab. CDR3 residues: CASSLGETTHTDTQYF. DNA of the CDR3: TGTGCCAGCAGCCTGGGGGAGACTACCCACACAGATACGCAGTATTTT.